The 12 T cell receptor beta chains given below trace back to one sample, sequenced in a study of blood T cell repertoires in COVID-19. Data came from immunoSEQ multiplex PCR; TCRdb stores just in-frame clones and leaves some out. The sample includes hundreds of thousands of clones, approximately 90% of them seen just once. Sequences were obtained from peripheral blood. Receptors originate from a man aged 45-65 years with acute or convalescent COVID-19.

The chain couples TRBV21-1 to TRBJ1-2. TRBV21-1 is a known pseudogene. This CDR3 is built from 16 residues. The CDR3 DNA sequence: TGTGCCAGCAGCAAAGAGGGGGAGGGGAGGAGGAATGGCTACACCTTC. Its protein product is CASSKEGEGRRNGYTF.

The chain joins TRBV5-4 to TRBJ2-3; 14 nucleotides agree with TRBD2. Germline V gives CDR1 SGHNT, CDR2 YYREEE (reference sequence). The junction had 13 bases not matched to a gene; V was cut back by 4 bases and J by 3 bases. CDR3 length: 19 amino acids. CDR3 sequence reads: CASSPPGLAGGQKTDTQYF. CDR3 DNA: TGTGCCAGCAGCCCACCCGGACTAGCGGGGGGCCAGAAGACAGATACGCAGTATTTT.

J is TRBJ2-7 and V is TRBV2, with D tentatively TRBD1 (5 bases). The germline V and J ends were trimmed by 10 bases and 1 base, with 17 bases remaining between them. The germline gives CDR1 SNHLY, CDR2 FYNNEI. This CDR3 contains 14 residues. This CDR3 is CANRATVTSYEQYF. The CDR3 nucleotides read TGTGCCAACCGCGCGACAGTTACATCCTACGAGCAGTACTTC.

The chain couples TRBV7-9 to TRBJ2-6, with D possibly being TRBD2 (5 bases). CDR1 is SEHNR, CDR2 FQNEAQ, per germline (reference sequence). This CDR3 spans 15 amino acids. V was clipped by 7 bases and J by 3 bases, with 13 bases between them. The CDR3 sequence: CASTKTGVGANVLTF. DNA of the CDR3: TGTGCCAGCACCAAAACCGGGGTTGGGGCCAACGTCCTGACTTTC.

This chain joins TRBV12-3 or TRBV12-4 and TRBJ1-1; tentative D call: TRBD1 (6 bases). The CDR3 is 13 amino acids. V lost 5 bases and J 3 bases, leaving 10 bases between the germline ends. Here the CDR3 reads CASSRNRDTEAFF. Written as DNA, the CDR3 is TGTGCCAGCAGTCGGAACAGGGACACTGAAGCTTTCTTT.

This chain links TRBV7-9 with TRBJ2-6, with D hard to call. The V end was cut by 3 bases, the J end by 0 bases, with 12 bases between. CDR1 SEHNR and CDR2 FQNEAQ come from the germline V gene (reference sequence). The CDR3 consists of 17 residues. CDR3 sequence (DNA): TGTGCCAGCAGCTTGTCAGGCCTATCCTCTGGGGCCAACGTCCTGACTTTC. Translated, it gives CASSLSGLSSGANVLTF. Complete variable domain (other parts from reference TRBV7-9 and TRBJ2-6): DTGVSQNPRHKITKRGQNVTFRCDPISEHNRLYWYRQTLGQGPEFLTYFQNEAQLEKSRLLSDRFSAERPKGSFSTLEIQRTEQGDSAMYLCASSLSGLSSGANVLTFGAGSRLTVL.

The chain employs TRBV7-3 and TRBJ2-6; 7 nucleotides align to TRBD1. V was clipped by 5 bases and J by 0 bases; unmatched bases: 10. Germline V gene data show CDR1 as SGHTA and CDR2 as FQGTGA. This CDR3 comprises 18 residues. In DNA form, the CDR3 reads TGTGCCAGCAGCCCCAACAGGGGCACGAGCTCTGGGGCCAACGTCCTGACTTTC. Protein product: CASSPNRGTSSGANVLTF.

The chain combines TRBV3-1 (or the pseudogene TRBV3-2) with TRBJ2-5, with TRBD1 as a possible D gene (5 bases). Trimming took 0 bases from V and 1 from J, leaving 9 bases between them. Per germline, CDR1 LGHDT and CDR2 YNNKEL (reference sequence). The CDR3 is 15 residues long. Here the CDR3 reads CASSQEDSFQETQYF. Here the CDR3 DNA reads TGTGCCAGCAGCCAAGAAGACAGCTTCCAAGAGACCCAGTACTTC.

V usage is TRBV5-4 and J usage is TRBJ1-2, with 10 bases lining up with TRBD1. Germline loops: CDR1 SGHNT, CDR2 YYREEE (reference sequence). V lost 4 bases to trimming and J lost 4 bases; unmatched junction nucleotides: 13. The CDR3 consists of 17 residues. DNA for the CDR3: TGTGCCAGCAGCCCCCGGGACAGGGGAAATACGGGCTATGGCTACACCTTC. Its protein product is CASSPRDRGNTGYGYTF.

The V and J genes are TRBV6-5 and TRBJ2-5; possibly TRBD1 for D (5 bases). The V gene lost 10 bases and the J gene lost 7 bases, with 22 bases spanning the gap. CDR3 length equals 14 residues. Per the germline V gene, CDR1 is MNHEY and CDR2 is SVGAGI. The chain's CDR3 is CATLATGGSMTQYF. In DNA form, the CDR3 reads TGTGCCACCTTAGCTACAGGTGGATCAATGACCCAGTACTTC.

This chain uses TRBV19 with TRBJ1-4; 7 positions match TRBD1. Germline values: CDR1 LNHDA, CDR2 SQIVND (reference sequence). The CDR3 sequence is 14 residues long. V shed 1 base, J shed 7 bases, and the junction held 3 bases outside the gene matches. CDR3 nucleotides: TGTGCCAGTAGTATAGGACAGGGCACTGAAAAACTGTTTTTT. It is translated as CASSIGQGTEKLFF.

The chain employs TRBV9 and TRBJ1-1; D ambiguous. The germline V gene encodes CDR1 SGDLS and CDR2 YYNGEE. This CDR3 has 14 residues. Trimming shortened V by 0 bases and J by 1 base, and 7 bases separated the two germline ends. CDR3 protein: CASSVGGQNTEAFF. The CDR3 nucleotides are TGTGCCAGCAGCGTAGGAGGCCAGAACACTGAAGCTTTCTTT.